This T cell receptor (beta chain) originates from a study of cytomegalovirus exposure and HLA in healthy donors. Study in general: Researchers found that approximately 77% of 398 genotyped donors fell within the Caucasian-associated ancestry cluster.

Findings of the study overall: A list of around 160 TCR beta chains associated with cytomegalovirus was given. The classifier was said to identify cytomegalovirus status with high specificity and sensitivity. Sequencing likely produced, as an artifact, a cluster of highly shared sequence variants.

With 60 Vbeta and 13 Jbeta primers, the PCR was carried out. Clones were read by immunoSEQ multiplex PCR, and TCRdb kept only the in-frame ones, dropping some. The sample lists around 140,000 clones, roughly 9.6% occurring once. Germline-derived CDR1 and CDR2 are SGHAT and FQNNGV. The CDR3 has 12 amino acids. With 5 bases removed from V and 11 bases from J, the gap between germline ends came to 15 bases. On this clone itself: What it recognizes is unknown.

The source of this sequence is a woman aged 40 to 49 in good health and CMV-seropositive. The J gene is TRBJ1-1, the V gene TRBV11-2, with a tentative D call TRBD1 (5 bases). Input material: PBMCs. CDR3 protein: CASSISVRGAFF. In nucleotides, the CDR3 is TGTGCCAGCAGCATTTCGGTGCGGGGGGCTTTCTTT.